These T cell receptor beta chains were read from a single sample in a study of T cells after yellow fever vaccination. TCRdb analysed the 5' RACE reads with MiXCR anew, one entry per CDR3 protein. The sample lists about 340,000 distinct CDR3 sequences; approximately 12% were seen once. Sequencing was performed on CD4+ T cells sorted from PBMCs, taken 15 days after the yellow fever booster vaccination. These receptors came from a man younger than 35 who received the YFV17D yellow fever vaccine. The CDR3 runs from the conserved cysteine through the conserved F or W. Fields, in order: J gene, V gene, clone size, D gene, CDR3 DNA, CDR3 protein. D genes are given only for firm matches. The size field is filled for only some rows; it gives once, few, many or a size class.

J gene: TRBJ1-1; V gene: TRBV3-1; clone size: few; D gene: NA; CDR3 DNA: TGTGCCAGCAGGGATGAAGGGGAAGCTTTCTTT; CDR3 protein: CASRDEGEAFF
J gene: TRBJ1-1; V gene: TRBV20-1; clone size: many; D gene: NA; CDR3 DNA: TGCAGTGCCCCGGGTCCCGGGCGCACTGAAGCTTTCTTT; CDR3 protein: CSAPGPGRTEAFF
J gene: TRBJ2-5; V gene: TRBV24-1; clone size: few; D gene: NA; CDR3 DNA: TGTGCCACCAGTGATCGGCAGGAAGAGACCCAGTACTTC; CDR3 protein: CATSDRQEETQYF
J gene: TRBJ2-7; V gene: TRBV27; clone size: NA; D gene: NA; CDR3 DNA: TGTGCCAGCAGTTTGTACAGGGAAATGGACGAGCAGTACTTC; CDR3 protein: CASSLYREMDEQYF
J gene: TRBJ1-2; V gene: TRBV6-5; clone size: NA; D gene: TRBD1; CDR3 DNA: TGTGCCAGCAGGGGATGGACAGGGGACTATGGCTACACCTTC; CDR3 protein: CASRGWTGDYGYTF
J gene: TRBJ2-2; V gene: TRBV5-6; clone size: few; D gene: NA; CDR3 DNA: TGTGCCAGCAGCTTGGAGGGGGGATACACCGGGGAGCTGTTTTTT; CDR3 protein: CASSLEGGYTGELFF
J gene: TRBJ2-3; V gene: TRBV4-3; clone size: NA; D gene: NA; CDR3 DNA: TGCGCCAGCAGCAAGCTACAGGGTGTGAGCACAGATACGCAGTATTTT; CDR3 protein: CASSKLQGVSTDTQYF
J gene: TRBJ2-5; V gene: TRBV5-1; clone size: NA; D gene: TRBD1; CDR3 DNA: TGCGCCAGCCGCGGGAACCCCGGGACAGGGATGGAGACCCAGTACTTC; CDR3 protein: CASRGNPGTGMETQYF
J gene: TRBJ1-2; V gene: TRBV5-6; clone size: NA; D gene: NA; CDR3 DNA: TGTGCCAGCAGCCAGCCGGACCGCTATCGCTACACCTTC; CDR3 protein: CASSQPDRYRYTF
J gene: TRBJ1-4; V gene: TRBV20-1; clone size: NA; D gene: TRBD1; CDR3 DNA: TGCAGTGCCCCGGGACAGTCTAATGAAAAACTGTTTTTT; CDR3 protein: CSAPGQSNEKLFF
J gene: TRBJ2-3; V gene: TRBV7-8; clone size: many; D gene: NA; CDR3 DNA: TGTGCCAGCAGCTTGGACAGTGGCACAGATACGCAGTATTTT; CDR3 protein: CASSLDSGTDTQYF
J gene: TRBJ2-5; V gene: TRBV6-5; clone size: few; D gene: NA; CDR3 DNA: TGTGCCAGCAGGCCTCTAGCGCAAGGGGGTGGGACCCAGTACTTC; CDR3 protein: CASRPLAQGGGTQYF
J gene: TRBJ1-1; V gene: TRBV11-3; clone size: NA; D gene: NA; CDR3 DNA: TGTGCCAGCAGCTTAGATCGGAGGTCGGGGGCTTTCTTT; CDR3 protein: CASSLDRRSGAFF
J gene: TRBJ1-5; V gene: TRBV6-2/TRBV6-3; clone size: NA; D gene: TRBD1; CDR3 DNA: TGTGCCAGCAGTAAAAACCCCCGGGACAGGGGGACCCAGCATTTT; CDR3 protein: CASSKNPRDRGTQHF
J gene: TRBJ2-1; V gene: TRBV11-3; clone size: few; D gene: NA; CDR3 DNA: TGTGCCAGCAGCTTAGGGAGGGGCGCGGGGGCAGTCTTCAATGAGCAGTTCTTC; CDR3 protein: CASSLGRGAGAVFNEQFF
J gene: TRBJ2-1; V gene: TRBV11-1; clone size: few; D gene: TRBD2; CDR3 DNA: TGTGCCAGCAGTCACGGGAGGCAGCCCTACAATGAGCAGTTCTTC; CDR3 protein: CASSHGRQPYNEQFF
J gene: TRBJ1-4; V gene: TRBV10-3; clone size: NA; D gene: NA; CDR3 DNA: TGTGCCACGCAGACCCAGGTTGATGAAAAACTGTTTTTT; CDR3 protein: CATQTQVDEKLFF
J gene: TRBJ2-1; V gene: TRBV6-2/TRBV6-3; clone size: many; D gene: NA; CDR3 DNA: TGTGCCAGCTCCACGGGCGGGAACTATGAGCAGTTCTTC; CDR3 protein: CASSTGGNYEQFF
J gene: TRBJ2-5; V gene: TRBV5-1; clone size: NA; D gene: NA; CDR3 DNA: TGCGCCAGCAGCAACCCCGGTTCGGGGCAAGAGACCCAGTACTTC; CDR3 protein: CASSNPGSGQETQYF
J gene: TRBJ1-5; V gene: TRBV7-6; clone size: NA; D gene: NA; CDR3 DNA: TGTGCCAGCAGCCGGTTCAATCAGCCCCAGCATTTT; CDR3 protein: CASSRFNQPQHF
J gene: TRBJ1-6; V gene: TRBV19; clone size: few; D gene: TRBD1; CDR3 DNA: TGTGCCAGCCGAATCCGGGACAGGGGGCAATCACCCCTCCACTTT; CDR3 protein: CASRIRDRGQSPLHF
J gene: TRBJ1-6; V gene: TRBV28; clone size: NA; D gene: NA; CDR3 DNA: TGTGCCAGCAGTAAATACGACGGCTCCTATAATTCACCCCTCCACTTT; CDR3 protein: CASSKYDGSYNSPLHF
J gene: TRBJ1-2; V gene: TRBV20-1; clone size: few; D gene: NA; CDR3 DNA: TGCAGTGCTAGAGATGGTATGGAGGGATTCTACGGCTACACCTTC; CDR3 protein: CSARDGMEGFYGYTF
J gene: TRBJ1-1; V gene: TRBV5-1; clone size: few; D gene: NA; CDR3 DNA: TGCGCCAGCGCCCCGGGAGGGTGGACTGAAGCTTTCTTT; CDR3 protein: CASAPGGWTEAFF
J gene: TRBJ2-5; V gene: TRBV3-1; clone size: NA; D gene: TRBD1; CDR3 DNA: TGTGCCAGCAGCCCGAGGCCGGGACAGGGGTACGTCGAGACCCAGTACTTC; CDR3 protein: CASSPRPGQGYVETQYF
J gene: TRBJ2-1; V gene: TRBV7-2; clone size: few; D gene: NA; CDR3 DNA: TGTGCCAGCAGCTTTGCGGGGCGAGAGCAGTTCTTC; CDR3 protein: CASSFAGREQFF